This is a list of T cell receptor beta chains from one sample in a study of blood T cell repertoires in COVID-19. The assay was immunoSEQ multiplex PCR, and TCRdb's table has in-frame clones only and misses some. The profile shows tens of thousands of clones, around two thirds of them singletons. The sequencing sample was made of PBMCs or T cells enriched from blood (not recorded which). The receptors shown here come from a woman aged 60-75 years who had been exposed to COVID-19. CDR3s include the opening cysteine and the closing phenylalanine or tryptophan. A D gene is named only where the DNA matches it firmly. Clone size is stated in some rows and not others, as once, few, many or a class when expanded.

J gene,clone size,D gene,V gene,CDR3 protein,CDR3 DNA
TRBJ1-5,-,TRBD1,TRBV28,CASSFPPGGAYQPQHF,TGTGCCAGCAGTTTTCCCCCAGGGGGCGCATACCAGCCCCAGCATTTT
TRBJ2-1,-,-,TRBV7-3,CASSRDSSYNEQFF,TGTGCCAGCAGCCGTGACAGCTCCTACAATGAGCAGTTCTTC
TRBJ1-1,few,TRBD1,TRBV6-5,CASSYGQGVVRTEAFF,TGTGCCAGCAGTTACGGACAGGGGGTGGTTCGAACTGAAGCTTTCTTT
TRBJ2-1,-,TRBD2,TRBV19,CASLGRRGGGSGEQFF,TGTGCCAGTTTGGGTCGAAGGGGCGGGGGTTCGGGTGAGCAGTTCTTC
TRBJ1-2,-,TRBD1,TRBV28,CASRPRQGAGYGYTF,TGTGCCAGCAGACCTAGACAGGGGGCAGGCTATGGCTACACCTTC
TRBJ1-2,once,-,TRBV19,CASSMGAQQGGYTF,TGTGCCAGTAGTATGGGGGCCCAACAAGGGGGCTACACCTTC
TRBJ2-1,few,TRBD1,TRBV7-2,CASSIQGYYNEQFF,TGTGCCAGCAGCATACAGGGGTACTACAATGAGCAGTTCTTC
TRBJ2-7,-,TRBD2,TRBV2,CASLAGGFYEQYF,TGTGCCAGCTTAGCGGGAGGATTTTACGAGCAGTACTTC
TRBJ1-1,-,-,TRBV28,CASSFRGRGNTEAFF,TGTGCCAGCAGTTTCCGGGGCAGGGGGAACACTGAAGCTTTCTTT
TRBJ1-2,once,-,TRBV28,CASKHRDGYTF,TGTGCCTCAAAGCACAGGGATGGCTACACCTTC
TRBJ1-1,-,-,TRBV19,CASSMVFGGVPEAFF,TGTGCCAGTAGTATGGTTTTCGGAGGGGTTCCTGAAGCTTTCTTT
TRBJ1-6,few,-,TRBV15,CATKQDHNSPLHF,TGTGCCACTAAACAGGATCATAATTCACCCCTCCACTTT
TRBJ2-5,-,-,TRBV5-5,CASSGGSGETQYF,TGTGCCAGCAGCGGCGGATCCGGCGAGACCCAGTACTTC
TRBJ1-6,-,-,TRBV19,CASSIDDRSSSPLHF,TGTGCCAGTAGTATAGACGACAGGTCATCATCACCCCTCCACTTT
TRBJ2-3,few,-,TRBV5-1,CASSLLQSTDTQYF,TGCGCCAGCAGCTTGTTGCAGAGCACAGATACGCAGTATTTT
TRBJ1-6,few,TRBD1,TRBV5-1,CASSSSGQARNSPLHF,TGCGCCAGCAGCTCCTCTGGACAGGCGAGGAATTCACCCCTCCACTTT
TRBJ1-3,once,TRBD1,TRBV7-2,CASSPQPPLTGAGNTIYF,TGTGCCAGCAGCCCCCAACCGCCCTTGACAGGGGCCGGAAACACCATATATTTT
TRBJ2-5,-,-,TRBV19,CASSITDTYQETQYF,TGTGCCAGTAGTATAACGGACACCTACCAAGAGACCCAGTACTTC
TRBJ2-5,-,TRBD2,TRBV27,CASSATSGRRETQYF,TGTGCCAGCAGTGCTACTAGCGGGAGGAGAGAGACCCAGTACTTC
TRBJ1-2,-,-,TRBV10-3,CAIRLGGDGYTF,TGTGCCATCAGGCTAGGGGGGGATGGCTACACCTTC
TRBJ2-5,-,TRBD2,TRBV5-1,CASSLGSGGGAGETQYF,TGCGCCAGCAGCTTGGGGTCTGGCGGGGGGGCCGGAGAGACCCAGTACTTC
TRBJ1-5,once,TRBD1,TRBV6-6,CASSYRGRDNQPQHF,TGTGCCAGCAGTTACAGGGGGCGCGACAATCAGCCCCAGCATTTT
TRBJ1-1,-,TRBD1,TRBV28,CASRVNGQAYTEAFF,TGTGCCAGCAGGGTGAACGGACAGGCTTACACTGAAGCTTTCTTT